Presented here are 25 T cell receptor beta chains from one specimen sequenced in a study of tumor-infiltrating lymphocytes in primary liver carcinoma. TCR beta cDNA was made from 400 to 600 ng total RNA with a constant-region primer. Generation of the TCR beta libraries relied on three nested multiplex PCR rounds using slightly modified ARM-PCR. For around 9 cycles apiece, the opening two PCR rounds ran with TRBV1-TRBV30 forward primers and a C-beta reverse primer. TCRdb independently ran MiXCR on the multiplex PCR reads; one entry per CDR3 protein. The table shows fewer than 350,000 distinct CDR3 sequences, with 55% to 65% occurring only once. The blood RNA (from unsorted whole blood) was obtained, and germline DNA was also extracted. Input material: peripheral blood. These receptor sequences come from a man aged 35-49 years with primary liver carcinoma and hepatitis B virus infection.

Notes on this clonotype: A junction boundary mismatches the germline segment, possibly from a read error. The chain employs TRBV6-2 or TRBV6-3 and TRBJ1-5; tentatively, D is TRBD1 (5 bases). The germline V gene encodes CDR1 MNHEY and CDR2 SVGEGT. This CDR3 is built from 16 residues. CDR3 sequence: CASSSRVAYSIQPQHF. The CDR3 DNA reads as TGTGCCAGCAGTTCCAGGGTAGCATATAGCATTCAGCCCCAGCATTTT.

The rearrangement joins TRBV28 to TRBJ1-1; TRBD1 aligns across 10 bases. J gave up 6 bases and V 5 bases, and 9 bases lay outside the gene matches. The CDR3 totals 15 residues. Germline CDR1 and CDR2: MDHEN and SYDVKM. The CDR3 spells CASSTQGQGPSEAFF. The CDR3 region has the DNA TGTGCCAGCAGTACCCAGGGACAGGGGCCCTCTGAAGCTTTCTTT. Full variable domain (outside the CDR3, taken from reference TRBV28 and TRBJ1-1): DVKVTQSSRYLVKRTGEKVFLECVQDMDHENMFWYRQDPGLGLRLIYFSYDVKMKEKGDIPEGYSVSREKKERFSLILESASTNQTSMYLCASSTQGQGPSEAFFGQGTRLTVV.

On this clonotype itself: This may arise from a read error, as a much more abundant clone is one base away. This chain uses TRBV10-3 with TRBJ2-5; 7 bases are a match to TRBD2. The trim removed 3 bases at V and 3 bases at J, leaving 10 bases unmatched. Germline lookup yields CDR1 ENHRY and CDR2 SYGVKD. This CDR3 has 16 residues. CDR3 DNA: TGTGCCATCAGTGATCCGGGACTATCGGGAGAAGAGACCCAGTACTTC. Residues: CAISDPGLSGEETQYF.

This clonotype is a singleton in its sample. This may stem from a read error, because a much larger clone lies one nucleotide away. V is TRBV7-8 and J is TRBJ2-2, with a tentative D call TRBD1 (6 bases). Deletions cut 7 bases from V and 0 bases from J, with 21 bases between. This CDR3 has 18 amino acids. Germline V CDR1 and CDR2: SGHVS, FQNEAQ. CDR3 nucleotides: TGTGCCAGCACTTTACCGCTTTCCGGGACATCGAACACCGGGGAGCTGTTTTTT. It encodes CASTLPLSGTSNTGELFF. The complete variable domain, with remaining parts taken from reference TRBV7-8 and TRBJ2-2, reads GAGVSQSPRYKVAKRGQDVALRCDPISGHVSLFWYQQALGQGPEFLTYFQNEAQLDKSGLPSDRFFAERPEGSVSTLKIQRTQQEDSAVYLCASTLPLSGTSNTGELFFGEGSRLTVL.

In the case of this clonotype: One end of the junction is discordant with germline, which a read error may explain. The chain employs TRBV4-1 and TRBJ1-3, with 9 bases fitting TRBD1. From germline, CDR1 is MGHRA and CDR2 YSYEKL. The CDR3 has 15 amino acids. CDR3 bases: TGCGTCAGCAGCCTGGGACAGGGTTCTGGAAACACCATATATTTT. Protein sequence: CVSSLGQGSGNTIYF.

Turning to this clonotype: Given a much more abundant clone one base away, this may be a read error. This chain links TRBV4-2 with TRBJ2-3; 13 bases agree with TRBD2. J was trimmed by 2 bases and V by 7 bases; bases with no gene match: 18. The CDR3 runs to 20 residues. Looked up from germline, CDR1 is LGHNA and CDR2 is YNFKEQ. This chain's CDR3 is CASTNSRALAGGTTTDTQYF. CDR3 sequence (DNA): TGTGCCAGCACCAACTCCCGGGCACTAGCGGGAGGGACCACCACAGATACGCAGTATTTT.

As to this clonotype: Because the CDR3 is missing its conserved closing phenylalanine or tryptophan, this is likely a read error. This chain uses TRBV29-1 with TRBJ2-7; D is unclear. The CDR3 spans 12 residues. The V gene's germline CDR1 is SQVTM and CDR2 ANQGSEA. V lost 7 bases and J lost 2, with 12 bases in between. The CDR3 nucleotides read TGCAGCGCCCAGACGGATACCTACGAGCAGTACCTC. Protein: CSAQTDTYEQYL.

For this clonotype: A read error may account for a junction end that differs from germline. V is TRBV11-2 and J is TRBJ1-3; perhaps TRBD1 as D (5 bases). The CDR3 loop spans 16 amino acids. Germline values: CDR1 SGHAT, CDR2 FQNNGV. In nucleotides, the CDR3 is TGTGCCAGCAGCCCGGGACGGATCTCCTCTAGAAACACCATACATTTT. Translation: CASSPGRISSRNTIHF.

This clonotype was seen repeatedly, ten times or more. The chain links TRBV4-1 to TRBJ1-5; D remains unclear. Germline CDR1 reads MGHRA; CDR2 reads YSYEKL. Trimming removed 1 base at V and 0 bases at J, with 10 bases between. CDR3 length equals 16 residues. Written as DNA, the CDR3 is TGCGCCAGCAGCCAAGCAAGCGGGGTTAGCAATCAGCCCCAGCATTTT. Amino acids: CASSQASGVSNQPQHF.

This clonotype was observed a handful of times. DNA for the CDR3: TGCGCCAGCAGCTCGACAGGGGAGGCCTACGAGCAGTACTTC. Its protein product is CASSSTGEAYEQYF. The chain couples TRBV5-1 to TRBJ2-7; 8 bases are shared with TRBD1. J was trimmed by 2 bases and V by 3 bases; bases with no gene match: 4. From germline, CDR1 is SGHRS and CDR2 YFSETQ. The CDR3 runs to 14 residues.

In regard to this clonotype: The junction shows a germline mismatch at one end, possibly a read error. The chain recombines TRBV7-3 with TRBJ2-7, with a tentative D call TRBD1 (5 bases). CDR1 SGHTA and CDR2 FQGTGA come from the germline V gene. The CDR3 totals 12 residues. CDR3 in amino acids: CASSFRVHDQYF. CDR3 DNA: TGTGCTAGCAGCTTCAGGGTCCACGATCAGTACTTC.

The genes are TRBV11-1 and TRBJ2-1, with TRBD2 matching 9 bases. This CDR3 is built from 16 residues. Trimming cost V 5 bases and J 9 bases; bases outside gene matches: 14. CDR1 and CDR2 from the germline V gene are SGHAT and FQDESV (reference sequence). This CDR3 is CASSQRTSASWGEQFF. CDR3 nucleotide sequence: TGTGCCAGCAGCCAAAGGACTAGCGCAAGTTGGGGTGAGCAGTTCTTC.

Regarding this clonotype: At one boundary the junction diverges from the germline segment, which might be a read error. The chain recombines TRBV6-2 or TRBV6-3 with TRBJ2-7; D call uncertain. The CDR3 loop spans 16 amino acids. CDR1 and CDR2 from the germline V gene are MNHEY and SVGEGT. Here the CDR3 DNA reads TGTGCCAGCAGTTCCCTATTGATCCAGAGGACCTGCGAGCAATACTTC. Translated: CASSSLLIQRTCEQYF.

This clonotype was seen more than once but under ten times. The chain couples TRBV30 to TRBJ2-7; a possible D gene is TRBD2 (7 bases). V shed 0 bases and J shed 0 bases, with 12 bases lying between them. The CDR3 consists of 15 residues. In germline, CDR1 is GTSNPN, CDR2 SVGIG (reference sequence). The CDR3 loop is CAWSVGGVSSYEQYF. In nucleotides, the CDR3 is TGTGCCTGGAGTGTAGGGGGGGTTAGCTCCTACGAGCAGTACTTC.

The CDR3 is CANSCGLEGDNEQFF. The CDR3 DNA follows: TGCGCGAACTCTTGCGGCTTAGAGGGTGACAATGAGCAGTTCTTC. The chain is built from TRBV23-1 and TRBJ2-1; TRBD2 is a possible D gene (5 bases). TRBV23-1 is flagged as an ORF with uncertain function. This CDR3 is built from 15 residues.

As for this clonotype: It may be a read error: a sequence one base away is much more abundant. V is TRBV5-6 and J is TRBJ2-5; D unclear. The CDR3 is 13 amino acids. Looked up from germline, CDR1 is SGHDT and CDR2 is YYEEEE. For the CDR3, the DNA is TGTGCCAGCGGCTTGTACGCTACGGAGACCCAGTACTTC. Its translation: CASGLYATETQYF.

Details on this clonotype: A much larger clonotype is one base distant, so this may be a read error. The chain has TRBV4-1 and TRBJ2-3, with 8 bases identical to TRBD1. The trim removed 3 bases at V and 4 bases at J, leaving 6 bases unmatched. The CDR3 length is 15 residues. Per the germline V gene, CDR1 is MGHRA and CDR2 is YSYEKL. The CDR3 region has the DNA TGCGCCAGCAGCCAGGACAGGGCGGTCCCAGATACGCAGTATTTT. Its translation: CASSQDRAVPDTQYF.

The chain uses TRBV25-1 and TRBJ2-1; 11 bases match TRBD2. The junction had 5 bases not matched to a gene; V was cut back by 2 bases and J by 8 bases. Germline CDR1 MGHDK, CDR2 SYGVNS. The CDR3 length is 15 residues. The CDR3 DNA sequence: TGTGCCAGCAGTGAAACTAGCGGGAGACGCGATGAGCAGTTCTTC. Its protein is CASSETSGRRDEQFF.

This clonotype was counted a few times. The V gene is TRBV10-3, the J gene TRBJ2-7, with TRBD2 identical over 9 bases. The ends lost 3 bases at V and 7 bases at J; junction bases unmatched: 10. CDR3 length: 15 amino acids. Germline V lookup: CDR1 ENHRY, CDR2 SYGVKD. CDR3 region: CAISDPAGGAREQYF. The DNA of the CDR3 is TGTGCCATCAGTGACCCTGCGGGGGGGGCGCGGGAGCAGTACTTC.

On this clonotype: The CDR3 end shows no conserved phenylalanine or tryptophan, and so a read error is likely. The chain couples TRBV29-1 to TRBJ2-1, with D possibly TRBD2 on 5 matching bases. Germline V CDR1 and CDR2: SQVTM, ANQGSEA. There are 16 residues in the CDR3. CDR3 sequence reads: CNVGYRAASTYNEQFL. CDR3 nucleotides: TGCAACGTTGGGTACAGAGCGGCATCCACATACAATGAGCAGTTCTTG.

The table lists this clonotype with a few counts. A much larger clone is a single base away; this may be a read error. The chain is built from TRBV4-2 and TRBJ2-1, with a possible D match to TRBD2 (5 bases). Germline V lookup: CDR1 LGHNA, CDR2 YNFKEQ. CDR3 length: 15 residues. As DNA, the CDR3 is TGTGCCAGGAGCCAAGAATTCGGCGGGCACAATGAGCAGTTCTTC. Encoded protein: CARSQEFGGHNEQFF.

To note about this clonotype: With a much larger clone just one base away, this may be a read error. The rearrangement joins TRBV4-1 to TRBJ2-3; 8 nucleotides line up with TRBD2. Per the germline V gene, CDR1 is MGHRA and CDR2 is YSYEKL. The CDR3 loop spans 18 amino acids. Here the CDR3 reads CASSQDWGTSGFTVTQYF. Written as DNA, the CDR3 is TGCGCCAGCAGCCAAGATTGGGGCACTAGCGGATTCACAGTTACGCAGTATTTT.

This clonotype came up many times. The V call is TRBV12-3 or TRBV12-4, the J call TRBJ1-2; tentative D call: TRBD1 (5 bases). The CDR3 is made up of 14 amino acids. Trimming left V 6 bases short and J 8 bases short, with 19 bases between. The CDR3 nucleotides are TGTGCCAGCAGCCCGACAGAAAAGCCTATGGGCTACACCTTC. Translated, it gives CASSPTEKPMGYTF.

This clonotype came up many times. J is TRBJ2-7 and V is TRBV6-5; 7 bases line up with TRBD2. Germline lookup yields CDR1 MNHEY and CDR2 SVGAGI. J gave up 0 bases and V 5 bases, and 7 bases lay outside the gene matches. The CDR3 contains 15 residues. The CDR3 sequence is CASSPAGSHSYEQYF. CDR3 coding DNA: TGTGCCAGCAGTCCAGCGGGATCTCACTCCTACGAGCAGTACTTC.

The table lists this clonotype with many counts. The chain combines TRBV10-2 with TRBJ2-6, with D perhaps TRBD2 (6 bases). This CDR3 is 15 amino acids long. The ends were cut back, 3 bases at V and 2 bases at J, with 8 bases in the middle. Germline V lookup: CDR1 WSHSY, CDR2 SAAADI. Here the CDR3 reads CASSDPGAGANVLTF. CDR3 nucleotide sequence: TGCGCCAGCAGTGATCCGGGGGCTGGGGCCAACGTCCTGACTTTC.